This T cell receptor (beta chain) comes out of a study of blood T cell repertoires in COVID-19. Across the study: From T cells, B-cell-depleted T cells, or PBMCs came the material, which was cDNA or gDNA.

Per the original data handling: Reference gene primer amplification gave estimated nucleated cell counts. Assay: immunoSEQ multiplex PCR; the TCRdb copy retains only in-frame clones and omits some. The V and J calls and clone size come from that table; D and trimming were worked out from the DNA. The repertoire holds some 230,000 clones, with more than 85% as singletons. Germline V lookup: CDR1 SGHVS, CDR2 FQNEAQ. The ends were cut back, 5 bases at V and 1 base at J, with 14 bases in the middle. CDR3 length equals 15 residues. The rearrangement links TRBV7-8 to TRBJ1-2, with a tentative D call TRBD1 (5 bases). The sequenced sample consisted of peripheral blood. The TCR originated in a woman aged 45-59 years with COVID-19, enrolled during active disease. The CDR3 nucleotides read TGTGCCAGCAGCCTAAGTCGACAGTTTAACTATGGCTACACCTTC. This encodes CASSLSRQFNYGYTF.